One T cell receptor (beta chain) is described in this entry. Germline V gene lookup returns CDR1 KGHSH and CDR2 LQKENI. Losses at the gene ends were 0 bases for V and 2 bases for J; bases not matched to a gene: 1. CDR3 length: 16 amino acids. Authors' methods: Amplified reference gene primers provided the basis for estimating nucleated cell counts. Only in-frame clones appear in the TCRdb table, and some are missing; sequencing was by immunoSEQ multiplex PCR. V and J calls and clone size are copied from that table; D and trimming were computed from the DNA. Among about 150,000 clones listed, approximately 86% were seen once. The data belong to a study of blood T cell repertoires in COVID-19. Across the study: COVID-19 samples collected from the United States, Italy and Spain covered acute and convalescent phases.

Material for sequencing was peripheral blood. This receptor was identified in a middle-aged man with active or convalescent COVID-19. The rearrangement links TRBV18 to TRBJ1-3, with 10 bases aligning to TRBD1. The chain's CDR3 is CASSPPDRGAGNTIYF. The CDR3 region has the DNA TGTGCCAGCTCACCACCGGACAGGGGGGCTGGAAACACCATATATTTT.